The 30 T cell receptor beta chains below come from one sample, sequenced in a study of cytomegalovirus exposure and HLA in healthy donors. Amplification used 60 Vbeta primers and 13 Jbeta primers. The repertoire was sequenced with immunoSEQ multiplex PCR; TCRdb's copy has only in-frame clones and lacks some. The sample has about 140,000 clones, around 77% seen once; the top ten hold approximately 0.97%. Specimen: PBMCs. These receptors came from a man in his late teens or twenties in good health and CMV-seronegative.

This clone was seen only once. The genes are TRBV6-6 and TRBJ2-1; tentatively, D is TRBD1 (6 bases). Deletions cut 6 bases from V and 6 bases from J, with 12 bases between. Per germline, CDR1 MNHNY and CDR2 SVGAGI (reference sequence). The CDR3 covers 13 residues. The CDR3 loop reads CASRIQGSNEQFF. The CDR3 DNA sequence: TGTGCCAGCAGAATACAGGGCAGCAATGAGCAGTTCTTC.

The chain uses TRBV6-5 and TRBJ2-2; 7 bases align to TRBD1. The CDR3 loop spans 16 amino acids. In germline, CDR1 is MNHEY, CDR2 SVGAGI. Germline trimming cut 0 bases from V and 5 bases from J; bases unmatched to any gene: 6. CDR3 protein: CASSYSINRGTGELFF. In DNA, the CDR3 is TGTGCCAGCAGTTACTCGATTAACAGGGGTACCGGGGAGCTGTTTTTT.

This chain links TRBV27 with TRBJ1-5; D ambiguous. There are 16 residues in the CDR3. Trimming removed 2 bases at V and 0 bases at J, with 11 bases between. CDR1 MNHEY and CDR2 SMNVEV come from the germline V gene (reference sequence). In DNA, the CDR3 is TGTGCCAGCAGTTTAAAAGCAGGTTATAGCAATCAGCCCCAGCATTTT. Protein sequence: CASSLKAGYSNQPQHF.

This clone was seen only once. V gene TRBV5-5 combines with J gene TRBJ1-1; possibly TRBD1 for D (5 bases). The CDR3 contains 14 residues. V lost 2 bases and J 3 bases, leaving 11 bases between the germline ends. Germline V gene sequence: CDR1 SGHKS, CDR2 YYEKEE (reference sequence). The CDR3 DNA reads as TGTGCCAGCAGCTTATCGGTAGGGGACACTGAAGCTTTCTTT. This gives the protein CASSLSVGDTEAFF.

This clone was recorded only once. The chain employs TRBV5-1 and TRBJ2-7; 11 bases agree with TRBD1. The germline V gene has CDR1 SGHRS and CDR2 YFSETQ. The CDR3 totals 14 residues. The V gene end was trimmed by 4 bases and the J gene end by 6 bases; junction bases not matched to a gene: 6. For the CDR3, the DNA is TGCGCCAGCAGCACCGGGACAGGGGGTGGCGAGCAGTACTTC. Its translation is CASSTGTGGGEQYF.

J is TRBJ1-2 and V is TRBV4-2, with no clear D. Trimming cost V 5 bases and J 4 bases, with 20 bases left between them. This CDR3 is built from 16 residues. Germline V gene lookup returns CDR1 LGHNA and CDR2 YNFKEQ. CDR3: CASSLEAGKSRYGYTF. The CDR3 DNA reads TGTGCCAGCAGCTTGGAGGCAGGTAAAAGTCGCTATGGCTACACCTTC.

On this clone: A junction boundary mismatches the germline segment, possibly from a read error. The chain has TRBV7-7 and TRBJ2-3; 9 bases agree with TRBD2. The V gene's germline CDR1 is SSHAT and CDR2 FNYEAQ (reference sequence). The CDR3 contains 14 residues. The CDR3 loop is CASSAGGGTDTQYF. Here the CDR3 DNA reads TGTGCTAGCAGCGCGGGGGGGGGCACAGATACGCAGTATTTT.

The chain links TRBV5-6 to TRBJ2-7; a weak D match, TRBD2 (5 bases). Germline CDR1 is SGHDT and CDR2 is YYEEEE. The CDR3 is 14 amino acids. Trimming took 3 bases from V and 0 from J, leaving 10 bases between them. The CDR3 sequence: CASSWVGSSYEQYF. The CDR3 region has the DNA TGTGCCAGCAGCTGGGTGGGGAGCTCCTACGAGCAGTACTTC.

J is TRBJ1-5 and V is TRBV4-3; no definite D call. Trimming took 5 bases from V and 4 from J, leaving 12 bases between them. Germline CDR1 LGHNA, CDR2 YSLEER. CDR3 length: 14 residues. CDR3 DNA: TGCGCCAGCAGCTCGAGGGTGGCTAATCAGCCCCAGCATTTT. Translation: CASSSRVANQPQHF.

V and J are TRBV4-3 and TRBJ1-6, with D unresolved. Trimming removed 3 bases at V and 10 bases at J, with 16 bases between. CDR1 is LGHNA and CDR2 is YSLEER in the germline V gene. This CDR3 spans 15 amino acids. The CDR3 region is CASSQYAVPESPLHF. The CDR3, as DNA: TGCGCCAGCAGCCAGTATGCGGTGCCTGAATCACCCCTCCACTTT.

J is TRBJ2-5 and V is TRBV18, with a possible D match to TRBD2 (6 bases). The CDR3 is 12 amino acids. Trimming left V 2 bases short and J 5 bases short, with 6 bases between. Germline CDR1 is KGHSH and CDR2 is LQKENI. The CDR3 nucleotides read TGTGCCAGCTCACCAGGGACTGAGACCCAGTACTTC. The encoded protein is CASSPGTETQYF.

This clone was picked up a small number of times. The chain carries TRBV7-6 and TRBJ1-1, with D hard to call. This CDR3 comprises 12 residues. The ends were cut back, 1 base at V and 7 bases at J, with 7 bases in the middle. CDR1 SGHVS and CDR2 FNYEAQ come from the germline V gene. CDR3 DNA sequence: TGTGCCAGCAGCTTAGTTGGAGGTGAAGCTTTCTTT. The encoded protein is CASSLVGGEAFF.

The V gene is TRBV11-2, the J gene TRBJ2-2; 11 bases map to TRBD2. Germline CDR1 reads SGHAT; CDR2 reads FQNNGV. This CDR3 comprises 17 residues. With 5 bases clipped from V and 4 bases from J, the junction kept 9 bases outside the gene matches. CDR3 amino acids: CASSTRLAGKITGELFF. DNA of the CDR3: TGTGCCAGCAGCACCCGACTAGCGGGGAAAATCACCGGGGAGCTGTTTTTT.

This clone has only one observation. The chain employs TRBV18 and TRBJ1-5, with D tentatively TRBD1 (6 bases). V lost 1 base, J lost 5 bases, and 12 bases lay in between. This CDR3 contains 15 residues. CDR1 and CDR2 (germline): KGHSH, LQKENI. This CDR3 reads CASSPQGGGYQPQHF. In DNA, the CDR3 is TGTGCCAGCTCACCACAGGGAGGGGGATATCAGCCCCAGCATTTT. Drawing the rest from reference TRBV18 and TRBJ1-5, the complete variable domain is NAGVMQNPRHLVRRRGQEARLRCSPMKGHSHVYWYRQLPEEGLKFMVYLQKENIIDESGMPKERFSAEFPKEGPSILRIQQVVRGDSAAYFCASSPQGGGYQPQHFGDGTRLSIL.

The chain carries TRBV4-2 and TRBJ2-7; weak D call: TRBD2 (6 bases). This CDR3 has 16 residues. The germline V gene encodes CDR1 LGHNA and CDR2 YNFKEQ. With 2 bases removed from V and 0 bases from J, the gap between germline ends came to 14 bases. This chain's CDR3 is CASSQTGTVVSYEQYF. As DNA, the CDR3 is TGTGCCAGCAGCCAAACCGGGACTGTTGTCTCCTACGAGCAGTACTTC.

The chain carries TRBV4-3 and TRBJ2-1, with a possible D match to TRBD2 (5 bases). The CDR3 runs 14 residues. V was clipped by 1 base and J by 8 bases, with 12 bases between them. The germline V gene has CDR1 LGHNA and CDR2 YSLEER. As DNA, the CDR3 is TGCGCCAGCAGCCAAGGGGCCTTGCGGGATGAGCAGTTCTTC. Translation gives CASSQGALRDEQFF.

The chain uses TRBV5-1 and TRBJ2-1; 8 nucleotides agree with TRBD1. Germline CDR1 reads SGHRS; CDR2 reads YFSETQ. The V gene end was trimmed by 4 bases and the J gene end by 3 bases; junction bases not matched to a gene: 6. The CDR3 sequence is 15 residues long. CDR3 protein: CASSRAGGLYNEQFF. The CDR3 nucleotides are TGCGCCAGCAGCCGGGCAGGGGGCCTCTACAATGAGCAGTTCTTC.

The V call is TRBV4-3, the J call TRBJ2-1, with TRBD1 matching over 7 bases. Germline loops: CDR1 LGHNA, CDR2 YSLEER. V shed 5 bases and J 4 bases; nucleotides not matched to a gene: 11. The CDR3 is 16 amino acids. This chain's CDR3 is CASSYDRDSRYNEQFF. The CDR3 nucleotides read TGCGCCAGCAGCTACGACCGGGACAGCCGATACAATGAGCAGTTCTTC.

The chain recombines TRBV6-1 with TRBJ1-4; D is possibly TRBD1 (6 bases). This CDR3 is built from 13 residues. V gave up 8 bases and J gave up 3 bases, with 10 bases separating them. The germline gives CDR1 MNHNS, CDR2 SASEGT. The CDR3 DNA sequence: TGTGCCAGCGGGCCAGGGGCTAATGAAAAACTGTTTTTT. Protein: CASGPGANEKLFF.

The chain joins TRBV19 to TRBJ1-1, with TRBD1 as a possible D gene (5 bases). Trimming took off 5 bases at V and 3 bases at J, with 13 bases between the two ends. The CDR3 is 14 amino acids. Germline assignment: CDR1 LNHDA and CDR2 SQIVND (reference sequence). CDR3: CASSDQGTDTEAFF. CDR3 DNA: TGTGCCAGTAGTGACCAGGGAACGGACACTGAAGCTTTCTTT.

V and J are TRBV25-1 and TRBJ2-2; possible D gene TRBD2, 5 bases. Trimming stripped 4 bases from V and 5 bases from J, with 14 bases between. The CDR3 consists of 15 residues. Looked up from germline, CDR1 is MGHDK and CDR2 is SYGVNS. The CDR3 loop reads CASSARRTGTGELFF. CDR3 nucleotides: TGTGCCAGCAGTGCGCGAAGGACTGGGACCGGGGAGCTGTTTTTT.

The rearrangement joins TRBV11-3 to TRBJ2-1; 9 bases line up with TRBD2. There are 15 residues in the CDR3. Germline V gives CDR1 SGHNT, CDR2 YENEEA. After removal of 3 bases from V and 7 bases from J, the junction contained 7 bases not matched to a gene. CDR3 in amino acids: CASSFGGGAGNEQFF. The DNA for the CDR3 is TGTGCCAGCAGCTTTGGCGGGGGGGCAGGGAATGAGCAGTTCTTC.

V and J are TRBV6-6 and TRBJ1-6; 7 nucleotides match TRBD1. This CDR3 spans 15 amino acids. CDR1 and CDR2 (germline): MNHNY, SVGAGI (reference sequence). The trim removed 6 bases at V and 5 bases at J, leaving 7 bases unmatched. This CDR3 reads CASRDSGTDNSPLHF. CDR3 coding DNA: TGTGCCAGCAGAGACTCCGGGACAGATAATTCACCCCTCCACTTT.

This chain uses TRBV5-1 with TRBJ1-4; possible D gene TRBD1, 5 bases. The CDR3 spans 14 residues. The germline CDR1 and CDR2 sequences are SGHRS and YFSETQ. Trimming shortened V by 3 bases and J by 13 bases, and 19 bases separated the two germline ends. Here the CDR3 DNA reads TGCGCCAGCAGCTGGGGGACTTCCTCAAAGGGACTGTTTTTT. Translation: CASSWGTSSKGLFF.

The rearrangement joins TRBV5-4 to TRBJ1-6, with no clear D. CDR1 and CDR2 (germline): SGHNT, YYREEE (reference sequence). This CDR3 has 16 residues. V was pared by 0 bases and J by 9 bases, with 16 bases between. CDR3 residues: CASSLGLPTISSPLHF. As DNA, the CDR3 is TGTGCCAGCAGCTTGGGACTGCCTACGATTAGTTCACCCCTCCACTTT.

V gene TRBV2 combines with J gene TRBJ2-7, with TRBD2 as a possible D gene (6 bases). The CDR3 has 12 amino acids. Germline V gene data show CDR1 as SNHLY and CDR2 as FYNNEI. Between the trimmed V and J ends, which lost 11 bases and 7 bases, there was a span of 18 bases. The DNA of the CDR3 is TGTGCCTCCATGGGACTGGCGAGAGAGCAGTACTTC. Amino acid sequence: CASMGLAREQYF.

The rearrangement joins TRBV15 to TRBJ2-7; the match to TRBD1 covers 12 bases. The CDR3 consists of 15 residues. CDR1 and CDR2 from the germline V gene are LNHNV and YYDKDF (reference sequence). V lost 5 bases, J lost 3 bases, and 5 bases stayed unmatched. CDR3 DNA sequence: TGTGCCACCAGCCCAGGGACAGGGGGCGGCTACGAGCAGTACTTC. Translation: CATSPGTGGGYEQYF. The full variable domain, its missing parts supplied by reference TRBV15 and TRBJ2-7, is DAMVIQNPRYQVTQFGKPVTLSCSQTLNHNVMYWYQQKSSQAPKLLFHYYDKDFNNEADTPDNFQSRRPNTSFCFLDIRSPGLGDTAMYLCATSPGTGGGYEQYFGPGTRLTVT.

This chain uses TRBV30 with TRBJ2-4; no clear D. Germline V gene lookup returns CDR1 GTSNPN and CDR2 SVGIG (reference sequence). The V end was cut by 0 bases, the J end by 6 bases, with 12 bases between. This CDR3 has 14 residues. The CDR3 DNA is TGTGCCTGGAGTGTAACGGGTCCGGGAAACATTCAGTACTTC. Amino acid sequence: CAWSVTGPGNIQYF.

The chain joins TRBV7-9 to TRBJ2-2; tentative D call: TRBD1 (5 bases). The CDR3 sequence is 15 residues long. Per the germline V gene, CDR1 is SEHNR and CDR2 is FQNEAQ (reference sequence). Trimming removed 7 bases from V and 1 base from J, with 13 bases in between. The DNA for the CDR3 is TGTGCCAGCACCCACGGCAGGGAGAACACCGGGGAGCTGTTTTTT. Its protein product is CASTHGRENTGELFF.

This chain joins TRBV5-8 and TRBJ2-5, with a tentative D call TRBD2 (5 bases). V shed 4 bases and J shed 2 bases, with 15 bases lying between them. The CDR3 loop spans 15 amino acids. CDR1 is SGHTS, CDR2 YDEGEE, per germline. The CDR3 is CASSPSGLNQETQYF. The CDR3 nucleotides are TGTGCCAGCAGCCCCAGCGGACTGAATCAAGAGACCCAGTACTTC.